Presented here are 14 T cell receptor beta chains from one specimen sequenced in a study of early T cells in non-severe SARS-CoV-2 infection. From the 5' RACE reads, TCRdb called clonotypes with MiXCR, one entry per CDR3 protein. Among more than 65,000 distinct CDR3 sequences, roughly an eighth were seen once, and the ten largest hold roughly 1.4%. The specimen was whole blood. These receptors originate from an adult who was a healthcare worker with PCR-confirmed SARS-CoV-2 infection or an uninfected control (not recorded which).

The V and J genes are TRBV24-1 and TRBJ2-3; D call uncertain. The germline CDR1 and CDR2 sequences are KGHDR and SFDVKD. The CDR3 has 14 amino acids. The germline V and J ends were trimmed by 3 bases and 1 base, with 7 bases remaining between them. CDR3 bases: TGTGCCACCAGTGATCCCCGGGGCACAGATACGCAGTATTTT. Protein product: CATSDPRGTDTQYF.

V and J are TRBV2 and TRBJ1-1; a possible D gene is TRBD1 (6 bases). Germline lookup yields CDR1 SNHLY and CDR2 FYNNEI. CDR3 length equals 15 residues. Trimming took off 6 bases at V and 0 bases at J, with 14 bases between the two ends. The CDR3 sequence is CASRPRDTMNTEAFF. CDR3 nucleotide sequence: TGTGCCAGCAGGCCCCGGGACACGATGAACACTGAAGCTTTCTTT.

Ten or more counts support this clonotype. The chain combines TRBV11-2 with TRBJ2-1; D is possibly TRBD2 (7 bases). The germline V gene encodes CDR1 SGHAT and CDR2 FQNNGV. V shed 5 bases and J shed 7 bases, with 21 bases lying between them. CDR3 length equals 16 residues. CDR3 in DNA: TGTGCCAGCAGCCCCGTAGGGGGACTACAGTTGAATGAGCAGTTCTTC. Translating gives CASSPVGGLQLNEQFF.

This clonotype was found a few times. The chain joins TRBV14 to TRBJ1-4, with TRBD1 matching 7 bases. Trimming took 4 bases from V and 1 from J; bases not matched to a gene: 6. This CDR3 contains 16 residues. Germline loops: CDR1 SGHDN, CDR2 FVKESK. The CDR3 bases are TGTGCCAGCAGCCTACAGGGGAGGGGAACTAATGAAAAACTGTTTTTT. Its translation is CASSLQGRGTNEKLFF.

Only a few counts were recorded for this clonotype. The chain has TRBV12-3 or TRBV12-4 and TRBJ1-1; a weak D match, TRBD1 (5 bases). The length of the CDR3 is 13 residues. Between the trimmed V and J ends, which lost 3 bases and 4 bases, there was a span of 9 bases. The CDR3: CASSLYGATEAFF. Here the CDR3 DNA reads TGTGCCAGCAGTTTGTATGGGGCCACTGAAGCTTTCTTT.

The rearrangement joins TRBV7-2 to TRBJ1-4; the D gene is possibly TRBD1 (5 bases). CDR1 and CDR2 (germline): SGHTA, FQGNSA. The CDR3 has 15 residues. The V gene lost 1 base and the J gene lost 10 bases, with 16 bases spanning the gap. The CDR3 loop reads CASSLEAGWPRKLFF. CDR3 in DNA: TGTGCCAGCAGCTTAGAGGCAGGGTGGCCTCGAAAACTGTTTTTT.

This clonotype was detected a few times. This chain joins TRBV10-1 and TRBJ2-5; a weak D match, TRBD2 (6 bases). This CDR3 is built from 13 residues. Deletions cut 0 bases from V and 10 bases from J, with 12 bases between. CDR1 and CDR2 (germline): WNHNN, SYGVQD (reference sequence). The CDR3 loop is CASSESNSEGQYF. Here the CDR3 DNA reads TGCGCCAGCAGTGAGTCGAACTCGGAGGGCCAGTACTTC.

This chain links TRBV7-6 with TRBJ2-1; no definite D call. Per germline, CDR1 SGHVS and CDR2 FNYEAQ. Trimming cost V 5 bases and J 2 bases, with 19 bases left between them. The length of the CDR3 is 17 residues. CDR3 amino acids: CASSPRTSHGTYNEQFF. The DNA for the CDR3 is TGTGCCAGCAGCCCCCGGACGTCCCACGGCACCTACAATGAGCAGTTCTTC. The entire variable domain, with the rest obtained from reference TRBV7-6 and TRBJ2-1, is as follows: GAGVSQSPRYKVTKRGQDVALRCDPISGHVSLYWYRQALGQGPEFLTYFNYEAQQDKSGLPNDRFSAERPEGSISTLTIQRTEQRDSAMYRCASSPRTSHGTYNEQFFGPGTRLTVL.

This clonotype occurred many times. The chain links TRBV20-1 to TRBJ2-4; D gene unclear. The CDR3 is 14 amino acids. Trimming stripped 0 bases from V and 6 bases from J, with 12 bases between. CDR1 is DFQATT, CDR2 SNEGSKA, per germline (reference sequence). The CDR3 nucleotides read TGCAGTGCTAGAGACTATAGGAGCCTAAACATTCAGTACTTC. It is translated as CSARDYRSLNIQYF.

V is TRBV3-1 and J is TRBJ2-1; TRBD1 matches 8 bases. The germline gives CDR1 LGHDT, CDR2 YNNKEL (reference sequence). The CDR3 runs 16 residues. With V trimmed by 4 bases and J by 5 bases, 10 bases remained unmatched. The CDR3 sequence: CASSRTAGQVNNEQFF. The CDR3 DNA follows: TGTGCCAGCAGCCGAACGGCGGGACAGGTGAACAATGAGCAGTTCTTC.

This clonotype was detected ten times or more. The J gene is TRBJ2-1, the V gene TRBV4-1; TRBD2 agrees at 11 bases. The ends lost 2 bases at V and 0 bases at J; junction bases unmatched: 6. The CDR3 loop spans 18 amino acids. The germline gives CDR1 MGHRA, CDR2 YSYEKL. In nucleotides, the CDR3 is TGCGCCAGCAGCCAATACCTAGCGGGGGGAAGCTCCTACAATGAGCAGTTCTTC. This encodes CASSQYLAGGSSYNEQFF.

This chain connects TRBV2 to TRBJ2-6; D is unresolved. This CDR3 has 12 amino acids. V lost 8 bases and J 3 bases, leaving 5 bases between the germline ends. The germline V gene has CDR1 SNHLY and CDR2 FYNNEI. This CDR3 is CASRFGANVLTF. The CDR3 bases are TGTGCCAGCCGCTTTGGGGCCAACGTCCTGACTTTC.

In its sample, this clonotype was seen many times. The chain joins TRBV11-2 to TRBJ2-3; 9 nucleotides line up with TRBD2. With 3 bases clipped from V and 2 bases from J, the junction kept 6 bases outside the gene matches. This CDR3 contains 16 residues. Germline-derived CDR1 and CDR2 are SGHAT and FQNNGV. Written as DNA, the CDR3 is TGTGCCAGCAGCTTCGGTCTAGCGGGGATCACAGATACGCAGTATTTT. Translating it yields CASSFGLAGITDTQYF.

In this sample, this clonotype turned up a few times. The rearrangement uses TRBV18 and TRBJ2-7, with D tentatively TRBD1 (6 bases). The germline V gene encodes CDR1 KGHSH and CDR2 LQKENI. This CDR3 is built from 13 residues. With 5 bases removed from V and 6 bases from J, the gap between germline ends came to 14 bases. This chain's CDR3 is CASSGTRSFEQYF. CDR3 bases: TGTGCCAGCTCAGGGACAAGGAGTTTCGAGCAGTACTTC.